The sequence of this T cell receptor beta chain was determined in a study of early stage breast cancer tumors. Findings of the study overall: Compared with adjacent normal breast tissue, tumors showed around 2.7-fold greater T cell density and higher clonality. Commonly generated sequences made up most enriched TCRB sequences shared between patients.

V was pared by 4 bases and J by 8 bases, with 7 bases of the junction left unmatched. The CDR3 sequence is 14 residues long. The germline V gene encodes CDR1 SGHRS and CDR2 YFSETQ. Sequencing used immunoSEQ multiplex PCR; TCRdb keeps in-frame clones, though not all of them. In the table there are over 25,000 clones, around three quarters of which are singletons. Details on this clone: Its antigen is undetermined.

This clonotype was obtained from a person aged 55 to 70 with breast cancer. Sequenced input: blood. The rearrangement links TRBV5-1 to TRBJ2-1, with 9 bases aligning to TRBD1. This CDR3 reads CASSPGTGLDEQFF. The CDR3 coding sequence is TGCGCCAGCAGCCCTGGGACAGGGCTTGATGAGCAGTTCTTC.